This entry lists 27 T cell receptor beta chains sequenced from one sample in a study of shared clonotypes between healthy human individuals. Profiled with immunoSEQ multiplex PCR; TCRdb holds only in-frame clones, not every one. The sample has some 2,500,000 clones; 92% are singletons. The material sequenced was naive CD4+ T cells from PBMCs. The sample's subset: CD45RA+ positively selected. The source is a man younger than 30 in good health. Some clones in this sample may be carry-over from other donors' samples.

This chain connects TRBV5-8 to TRBJ2-1; D might be TRBD2 (5 bases). CDR1 is SGHTS, CDR2 YDEGEE, per germline. This CDR3 has 14 amino acids. The ends were cut back, 5 bases at V and 9 bases at J, with 18 bases in the middle. The CDR3 nucleotides read TGTGCCAGCAGTGGCTCGCGCGTCGGAGGTGAGCAGTTCTTC. It specifies CASSGSRVGGEQFF.

As for this clone: Other DNA sequences in the same sample also yield this CDR3. This chain uses TRBV18 with TRBJ2-1; 8 bases align to TRBD2. The germline V gene has CDR1 KGHSH and CDR2 LQKENI. The CDR3 length is 13 residues. The V segment lost 2 bases and the J segment 6 bases; nucleotides outside the gene matches: 0. The CDR3 DNA reads TGTGCCAGCTCACCAGGGACTAGCAATGAGCAGTTCTTC. The encoded protein is CASSPGTSNEQFF.

A single count supports this clone. The V call is TRBV2, the J call TRBJ2-7, with D unresolved. From germline, CDR1 is SNHLY and CDR2 FYNNEI. Deletions cut 1 base from V and 1 base from J, with 11 bases between. The CDR3 consists of 15 residues. The CDR3 is CASSEGNPRSYEQYF. For the CDR3, the DNA is TGTGCCAGCAGTGAAGGGAATCCCAGGTCCTACGAGCAGTACTTC.

Turning to this clone: Other DNA sequences in this specimen translate into the identical CDR3. The chain recombines TRBV5-4 with TRBJ2-3, with 8 bases matching TRBD2. Germline CDR1 reads SGHNT; CDR2 reads YYREEE (reference sequence). The length of the CDR3 is 15 residues. With 2 bases clipped from V and 0 bases from J, the junction kept 2 bases outside the gene matches. CDR3 sequence reads: CASSLAGASTDTQYF. The CDR3, as DNA: TGTGCCAGCAGCTTAGCGGGGGCTAGCACAGATACGCAGTATTTT.

This chain uses TRBV7-2 with TRBJ2-1; TRBD2 agrees at 9 bases. This CDR3 has 18 amino acids. The trim removed 3 bases at V and 9 bases at J, leaving 18 bases unmatched. Germline V gene data show CDR1 as SGHTA and CDR2 as FQGNSA. The CDR3 DNA follows: TGTGCCAGCAGCTTGCGGTCGGGGGCGGGAGGGATTTTAGGTGAGCAGTTCTTC. Residues: CASSLRSGAGGILGEQFF.

The chain uses TRBV7-2 and TRBJ2-5; TRBD1 is a possible D gene (6 bases). Germline V lookup: CDR1 SGHTA, CDR2 FQGNSA. Trimming removed 6 bases from V and 2 bases from J, with 13 bases in between. The CDR3 loop spans 14 amino acids. The DNA of the CDR3 is TGTGCCAGCAGTCGAACCGGGACACAAGAGACCCAGTACTTC. Translation: CASSRTGTQETQYF.

The chain uses TRBV7-3 and TRBJ1-3; tentatively, D is TRBD1 (6 bases). The CDR3 is 17 residues long. CDR1 is SGHTA, CDR2 FQGTGA, per germline. The V gene lost 2 bases and the J gene lost 0 bases, with 14 bases spanning the gap. CDR3 region: CASSLLGQPSSGNTIYF. Written as DNA, the CDR3 is TGTGCCAGCAGCTTACTCGGACAGCCAAGCTCTGGAAACACCATATATTTT.

CDR3 coding DNA: TGTGCCAGCAGCCCCGAGGGCGGGTCTAATGAAAAACTGTTTTTT. It is translated as CASSPEGGSNEKLFF. The genes are TRBV5-4 and TRBJ1-4, with no clear D. This CDR3 is 15 amino acids long. The V gene's germline CDR1 is SGHNT and CDR2 YYREEE (reference sequence). Trimming left V 4 bases short and J 3 bases short, with 13 bases between. The full variable domain, its missing parts supplied by reference TRBV5-4 and TRBJ1-4, is ETGVTQSPTHLIKTRGQQVTLRCSSQSGHNTVSWYQQALGQGPQFIFQYYREEENGRGNFPPRFSGLQFPNYSSELNVNALELDDSALYLCASSPEGGSNEKLFFGSGTQLSVL.

V gene TRBV6-4 combines with J gene TRBJ2-1; D might be TRBD1 or TRBD2, each matching 6 bases. This CDR3 comprises 15 residues. V lost 6 bases, J lost 3 bases, and 15 bases lay in between. Germline V gene sequence: CDR1 MRHNA, CDR2 SNTAGT. The CDR3 DNA follows: TGTGCCAGCAGCGAGGGGGGACAATACTACAATGAGCAGTTCTTC. Residues: CASSEGGQYYNEQFF.

The chain combines TRBV2 with TRBJ2-5; 8 bases map to TRBD1. Germline loops: CDR1 SNHLY, CDR2 FYNNEI. Trimming took 4 bases from V and 2 from J; bases not matched to a gene: 3. This CDR3 comprises 14 residues. CDR3 sequence (DNA): TGTGCCAGCAGTGTGGGACAGGTACAAGAGACCCAGTACTTC. It encodes CASSVGQVQETQYF.

The chain joins TRBV19 to TRBJ2-3, with 12 bases that match TRBD2. The CDR3 is 19 residues long. CDR1 and CDR2 from the germline V gene are LNHDA and SQIVND (reference sequence). The J segment lost 2 bases and the V segment lost 3 bases, leaving 12 bases of the junction unmatched. The CDR3 DNA follows: TGTGCCAGTAGTATCCGACTAGCGGGAGATTCGGGGATCACAGATACGCAGTATTTT. Translation gives CASSIRLAGDSGITDTQYF.

This sequence joins TRBV5-1 and TRBJ2-3; 10 nucleotides match TRBD2. CDR3 size: 14 residues. V was clipped by 7 bases and J by 4 bases; unmatched bases: 6. CDR1 and CDR2 from the germline V gene are SGHRS and YFSETQ. The chain's CDR3 is CASSAGGPPDTQYF. Written as DNA, the CDR3 is TGCGCCAGCTCAGCGGGAGGGCCCCCAGATACGCAGTATTTT.

This chain joins TRBV6-1 and TRBJ2-5, with TRBD1 matching 8 bases. The CDR3 covers 16 residues. The V and J ends lost 4 bases and 1 base, in that order; junction bases with no gene match: 8. Germline assignment: CDR1 MNHNS and CDR2 SASEGT. The CDR3 region is CASSASRTGPQETQYF. The CDR3 DNA sequence: TGTGCCAGCAGTGCAAGTCGGACAGGGCCCCAAGAGACCCAGTACTTC.

The rearrangement uses TRBV28 and TRBJ1-2; D remains ambiguous. The CDR3 extends over 14 amino acids. CDR1 is MDHEN and CDR2 is SYDVKM in the germline V gene. Trimming left V 4 bases short and J 9 bases short, with 18 bases between. This CDR3 reads CASSSPGIKRSYTF. CDR3 DNA sequence: TGTGCCAGCAGTTCCCCGGGGATTAAGAGGAGCTACACCTTC.

The CDR3 nucleotides are TGCGCCAGCAAGCGGGAGCCCTCCTACGAGCAGTACTTC. Its translation is CASKREPSYEQYF. This chain connects TRBV5-1 to TRBJ2-7; 8 bases match TRBD2. CDR3 size: 13 residues. Trimming at V came to 6 bases and at J to 0 bases, leaving 2 bases not matched to a gene. CDR1 is SGHRS and CDR2 is YFSETQ in the germline V gene.

This clone was counted once. The chain recombines TRBV28 with TRBJ2-7, with D uncertain. Germline-derived CDR1 and CDR2 are MDHEN and SYDVKM. The CDR3 sequence is 11 residues long. The V end lost 6 bases, the J end lost 6 bases, and 9 bases lay between the germline ends. The CDR3 DNA sequence: TGTGCCAGCAGCGGACCCGCCGAGCAGTACTTC. Amino acids: CASSGPAEQYF.

This clone was counted a single time. The V gene is TRBV25-1, the J gene TRBJ2-2, with TRBD2 matching 7 bases. Germline CDR1 and CDR2: MGHDK and SYGVNS. This CDR3 has 15 amino acids. Trimming cost V 4 bases and J 6 bases; bases outside gene matches: 8. CDR3: CASSVPKGGAGELFF. The CDR3 coding sequence is TGTGCCAGCAGTGTCCCAAAGGGAGGGGCCGGGGAGCTGTTTTTT.

Points on this clone: A much larger clone sits a single nucleotide away, making a read error possible. The same CDR3 can be traced to other DNA sequences in this sample. The chain uses TRBV27 and TRBJ1-5, with D possibly matching TRBD1 (5 bases). With 6 bases removed from V and 1 base from J, the gap between germline ends came to 7 bases. Germline V gene lookup returns CDR1 MNHEY and CDR2 SMNVEV (reference sequence). The CDR3 is 13 amino acids. CDR3 sequence: CASSRDSNQPQHF. The CDR3 nucleotides read TGTGCCAGCAGCCGGGACAGCAATCAGCCCCAGCATTTT.

This clone was recorded a few times. The sample has other DNA sequences that encode this CDR3 too. The chain employs TRBV28 and TRBJ2-3; 9 positions agree with TRBD2. V gave up 3 bases and J gave up 4 bases; unmatched junction bases: 2. The CDR3 loop spans 14 amino acids. Germline values: CDR1 MDHEN, CDR2 SYDVKM. The CDR3 loop is CASSLAGGPDTQYF. For the CDR3, the DNA is TGTGCCAGCAGTTTGGCGGGAGGGCCAGATACGCAGTATTTT.

The genes are TRBV28 and TRBJ1-5, with 7 bases that match TRBD1. Germline CDR1 reads MDHEN; CDR2 reads SYDVKM. V lost 7 bases and J lost 10; bases outside the gene matches: 16. This CDR3 region has 15 residues. The CDR3 coding sequence is TGTGCCAGCACCACCCGGGACAGTCTGAGGGTTCCCCAGCATTTT. Its protein product is CASTTRDSLRVPQHF.

The chain combines TRBV7-6 with TRBJ2-1, with D possibly called TRBD1 or TRBD2 (6 bases each). Germline CDR1 is SGHVS and CDR2 is FNYEAQ. This CDR3 comprises 15 residues. V was shortened by 5 bases and J by 9 bases, with 20 bases between the two germline ends. CDR3 residues: CASSPGGGIGGEQFF. The DNA for the CDR3 is TGTGCCAGCAGCCCCGGGGGCGGGATAGGGGGTGAGCAGTTCTTC.

On this clone itself: Other nucleotide sequences in the sample specify the same CDR3. The chain recombines TRBV5-1 with TRBJ2-7, with D unresolved. Trimming took 0 bases from V and 7 from J, leaving 11 bases between them. The V gene's germline CDR1 is SGHRS and CDR2 YFSETQ. This CDR3 contains 13 residues. CDR3 amino acids: CASSLEGLDEQYF. CDR3 sequence (DNA): TGCGCCAGCAGCTTGGAAGGGTTGGATGAGCAGTACTTC.

The chain joins TRBV7-8 to TRBJ2-1, with TRBD2 matching over 13 bases. Germline V gene data show CDR1 as SGHVS and CDR2 as FQNEAQ. With 1 base clipped from V and 8 bases from J, the junction kept 8 bases outside the gene matches. This CDR3 is 17 amino acids long. CDR3 DNA sequence: TGTGCCAGCAGCTTAGGAAGGACTAGCGGGAGTGGCTATGAGCAGTTCTTC. Translation: CASSLGRTSGSGYEQFF.

Turning to this clone: The same CDR3 arises from other DNA sequences in this sample as well. The chain combines TRBV6-6 with TRBJ2-7; TRBD1 is a possible D gene (6 bases). Germline V CDR1 and CDR2: MNHNY, SVGAGI (reference sequence). V lost 0 bases to trimming and J lost 6 bases, with 9 bases between them. This CDR3 has 13 residues. The CDR3 bases are TGTGCCAGCAGTTACTCCCAAGGGGGCGAGCAGTACTTC. Its protein product is CASSYSQGGEQYF.

This chain uses TRBV28 with TRBJ1-1; D is possibly TRBD1 (5 bases). Germline assignment: CDR1 MDHEN and CDR2 SYDVKM. CDR3 length equals 13 residues. Trimming removed 7 bases at V and 11 bases at J, with 20 bases between. The CDR3 sequence is CASTTPPGERAFF. The CDR3 bases are TGTGCCAGCACCACCCCCCCGGGGGAAAGGGCTTTCTTT.

CDR3 residues: CASSLWWATYTDTQYF. The CDR3 region has the DNA TGTGCCAGCAGTTTATGGTGGGCTACCTACACAGATACGCAGTATTTT. This chain joins TRBV28 and TRBJ2-3; D remains ambiguous. CDR1 is MDHEN, CDR2 SYDVKM, per germline. V dropped 0 bases and J dropped 2 bases, with 12 bases sitting between them. This CDR3 comprises 16 residues.

The chain uses TRBV7-9 and TRBJ2-1; D is perhaps TRBD2 (5 bases). The CDR3 has 15 residues. Trimming left V 5 bases short and J 8 bases short, with 19 bases between. CDR1 and CDR2 (germline): SEHNR, FQNEAQ (reference sequence). The CDR3 bases are TGTGCCAGCAGCCTAACCGGGGTACAGAGCGATGAGCAGTTCTTC. Its translation is CASSLTGVQSDEQFF.